This T cell receptor beta chain stems from a study of CXCR3-negative and CXCR3-positive naive CD8 T cells. General study findings and limits: Researchers report that CXCR3-positive naive cells carry more hydrophobic TRB CDR3s than CXCR3-negative naive cells.

Libraries of TRB cDNA were made by 5' RACE and carried UMIs. TCRdb reprocessed the 5' RACE reads, keeping one entry per CDR3 protein, no DNA. The specimen's table records approximately 89,000 distinct CDR3 sequences. The CDR3 extends over 16 amino acids. From germline, CDR1 is LNHDA and CDR2 SQIVND (reference sequence). In regard to this clonotype: Its target is unknown.

The chain employs TRBV19 and TRBJ2-3; TCRdb calls TRBD2, which cannot be checked without DNA. This receptor was taken from a human donor in good health. Some clones in this sample may be carry-over from other donors' samples. The sequenced sample consisted of naive CXCR3+ CD8+ T cells from blood. Noted subset: CD45RO-CCR7+CD27+CD95- naive CD8+ T cells expressing CXCR3 (TNR3+). The CDR3 sequence is CASSNSGLRSTDTQYF.